This is a list of T cell receptor beta chains from one sample in a study of blood T cells in healthy people across ages. TCRdb re-analysed the 5' RACE reads in MiXCR, keeping a single row per CDR3 protein. Among 700,000 to 850,000 distinct CDR3 sequences listed, roughly 53% were seen once. Sequencing was done on a sample of blood. All receptors derive from a man older than 75 in good health. The CDR3 runs from the conserved cysteine through the conserved F or W. Fields, in order: clone size, J gene, CDR3 length, V gene, D gene, CDR3 DNA, CDR3 protein. The D gene is left open where the match is weak. Clone size is stated in some rows and not others, as once, few, many or a class when expanded.

>-|TRBJ2-7|13|TRBV4-1|-
TGCGCCAGCAGCCAAGTCTTCGAAGTCGAGCAGTACTTC
CASSQVFEVEQYF
>few|TRBJ2-7|14|TRBV11-1|TRBD1
TGTGCCAGCAGCCTCCCTAGACAGGGGGCGTCGCAGTACTTC
CASSLPRQGASQYF
>-|TRBJ2-3|15|TRBV11-2|-
TGTGCCAGCAGCTTCAGCCCCGAGATGGACAGAGACGCGTATTTT
CASSFSPEMDRDAYF
>once|TRBJ1-1|14|TRBV29-1|TRBD1
TGCAGCTCCCAAGGGGGACAGGGGAGGACTGAAGCTTTCTTT
CSSQGGQGRTEAFF
>few|TRBJ2-1|14|TRBV29-1|TRBD1
TGCAGCTACTACAGGGGCCAACCCTACAATGAGCAGTTCTTC
CSYYRGQPYNEQFF
>-|TRBJ1-1|14|TRBV2|-
TGTGCCAGCAGTGAAAGTTGGGGGAACACTGAAGCTTTCTTT
CASSESWGNTEAFF
>once|TRBJ2-2|14|TRBV29-1|-
TGCAGCGTTGAGGTCTCCTTAAACACCGGGGAGCTGTTTTTT
CSVEVSLNTGELFF
>-|TRBJ1-6|15|TRBV12-3/TRBV12-4|-
TGTGCCAGCAGTTTAGGGACCTCTTATAATTCACCCCTCCACTTT
CASSLGTSYNSPLHF
>few|TRBJ2-1|13|TRBV7-2|-
TGTGCCAGTGGACTGCCCTCCTACAATGAGCAGTTCTTC
CASGLPSYNEQFF
>once|TRBJ2-7|15|TRBV11-2|TRBD2
TGTGCCAGCAGCTTCGTAGCGGGAGGGGCCTACGAGCAGTACTTC
CASSFVAGGAYEQYF
>few|TRBJ2-1|14|TRBV20-1|-
TGCAGTGCTAGAGGGGGCAGTTTAAGGGATGAGCAGTTCTTC
CSARGGSLRDEQFF